What follows describes a single TCR beta chain. In this sample, this clone turned up once. The clone's antigen remains unknown. No base quality values were provided; no much bigger clone lies one nucleotide off. Collaborating institutions collected whole blood in K2EDTA tubes following their own protocols. For TCRbeta analysis, collaborator samples were shipped as frozen whole blood, as isolated PBMCs, or as DNA extracted from either sample type. These data originate in a study of blood T cell repertoires in COVID-19 (TCRdb year 2020). For the wider study: The collaborator samples originated in the United States, Italy and Spain and spanned the acute and convalescent phases of COVID-19. Where HLA class I and class II types were available, the types were taken from metadata supplied by the sample provider, not from assay-based typing. The prospective study material was composed of cDNA or gDNA derived from T cells, B-cell-depleted T cells, or PBMCs. Samples came from the ongoing ImmuneRACE study (first 160 participants) plus 1,254 subjects from 6 global collaborators. Subjects who had been exposed to COVID-19, were actively infected with it, or had recovered from it provided the deeply sampled blood TCRbeta repertoires that made up the dataset. The sample metadata nearly always contained a de-identified subject ID, COVID-19 status, age in years and sex. The repertoires were made available in a free public database intended to serve as a resource for research on the immune response to SARS-CoV-2.

The study at large found these results: Clinical and demographic metadata were provided uncurated, with the amount varying by source and participant.

TCRbeta CDR3 regions were amplified from genomic DNA by means of the immunoSEQ Assay, a bias-controlled multiplex PCR. On the study's bioinformatics: The number of nucleated cells in each sample was estimated by amplification of reference gene primers within the assay. To quantify the absolute abundance of each unique TCRbeta CDR3 rearrangement, sequence reads were collapsed and filtered. Productive Simpson clonality was computed per sample as the square root of Simpson's diversity index over productive rearrangements. The source is immuneACCESS, and TCRdb retained only in-frame sequences with V and J called. Part of the clones is not carried over; for the studies checked, unresolved V genes explain less than half of this, and the remainder is unexplained. That table is the source of V, J and clone size, and D and trimming were worked out from the DNA. This sample holds around 260,000 clones; roughly nine tenths were observed only once. Clones ranked in the top ten supply less than 4.5% of the sample.

CDR1 is given as SGHNT and CDR2 as YENEEA, both from the germline V gene. Trimming removed 5 bases from V and 2 bases from J; the gene matches leave 5 bases unexplained. From the cysteine through the phenylalanine, the CDR3 covers 17 amino acids. The CDR3 DNA has 51 bases and is translated from base 1. This clonotype was obtained from a young man with active or convalescent COVID-19. The V and J genes are TRBV11-3 and TRBJ2-2; TRBD2 matches 13 bases in the middle. Sequencing used peripheral blood. The CDR3 protein sequence reads: CASSARLAGGNTGELFF. At the DNA level, the sequence is TGTGCCAGCAGCGCCCGACTAGCGGGGGGAAACACCGGGGAGCTGTTTTTT.